The clone carrying this T cell receptor (beta chain) has just one count. The CDR3 runs 11 residues. Looked up from germline, CDR1 is MNHEY and CDR2 is SMNVEV (reference sequence). V was clipped by 6 bases and J by 6 bases, with 9 bases between them. Genomic DNA from each subset was divided evenly over several immunoSEQ plates. This table comes from immunoSEQ multiplex PCR, and its TCRdb copy is limited to in-frame clones, with some not included. There are roughly 410,000 clones in the sample; 96% occur only once, and approximately 0.32% lies in the top ten. This record comes from a study of shared clonotypes between healthy human individuals. Across the study: For every donor, three CD4 naive, three CD4 memory, two CD8 naive and one CD8 memory plates were used.

V gene TRBV27 combines with J gene TRBJ2-7, with D unresolved. The receptor's source is a man younger than 45 in good health. What was sequenced was memory CD8+ T cells sorted from blood. Subset described: CD45RO+ cells pooled with CCR7-negative TemRA cells. The CDR3 DNA follows: TGTGCCAGCAGAAAGGGTTCCGAGCAGTACTTC. It translates to CASRKGSEQYF.